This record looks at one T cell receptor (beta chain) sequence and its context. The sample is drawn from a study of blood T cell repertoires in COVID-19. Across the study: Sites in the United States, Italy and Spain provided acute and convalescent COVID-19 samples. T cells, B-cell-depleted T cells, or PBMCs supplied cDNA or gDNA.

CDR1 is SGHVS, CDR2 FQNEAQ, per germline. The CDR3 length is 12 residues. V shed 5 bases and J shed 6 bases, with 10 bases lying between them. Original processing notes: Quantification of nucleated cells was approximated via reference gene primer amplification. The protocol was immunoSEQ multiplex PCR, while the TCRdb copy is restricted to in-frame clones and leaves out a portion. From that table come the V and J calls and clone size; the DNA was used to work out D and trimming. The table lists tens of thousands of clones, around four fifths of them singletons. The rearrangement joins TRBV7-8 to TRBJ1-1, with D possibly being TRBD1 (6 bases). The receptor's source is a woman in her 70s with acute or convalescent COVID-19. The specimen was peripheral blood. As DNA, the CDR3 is TGTGCCAGCAGCCGGACAGCCTCTGAAGCTTTCTTT. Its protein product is CASSRTASEAFF.